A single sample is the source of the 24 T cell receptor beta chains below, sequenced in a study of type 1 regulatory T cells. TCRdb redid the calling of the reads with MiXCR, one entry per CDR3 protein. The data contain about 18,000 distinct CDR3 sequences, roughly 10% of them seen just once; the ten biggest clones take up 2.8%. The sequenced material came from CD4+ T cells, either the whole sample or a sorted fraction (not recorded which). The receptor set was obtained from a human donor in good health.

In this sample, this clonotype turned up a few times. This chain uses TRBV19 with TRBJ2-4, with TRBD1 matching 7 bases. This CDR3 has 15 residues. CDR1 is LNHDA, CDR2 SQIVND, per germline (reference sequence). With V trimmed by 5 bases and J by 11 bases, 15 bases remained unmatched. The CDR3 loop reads CASSPTGQFIQVQYF. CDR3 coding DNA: TGTGCCAGTAGTCCCACGGGACAGTTCATCCAGGTTCAGTACTTC.

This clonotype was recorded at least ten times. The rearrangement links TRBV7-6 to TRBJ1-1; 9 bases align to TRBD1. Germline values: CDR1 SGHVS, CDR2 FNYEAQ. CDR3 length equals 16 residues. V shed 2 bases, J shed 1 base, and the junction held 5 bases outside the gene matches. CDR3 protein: CASSLQKDRGNTEAFF. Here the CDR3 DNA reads TGTGCCAGCAGCTTACAGAAGGACAGGGGGAACACTGAAGCTTTCTTT.

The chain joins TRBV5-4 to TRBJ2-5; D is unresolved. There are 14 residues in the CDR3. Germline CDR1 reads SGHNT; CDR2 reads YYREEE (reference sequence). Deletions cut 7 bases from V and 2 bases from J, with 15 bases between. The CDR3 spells CASSLRHLQETQYF. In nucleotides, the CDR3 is TGTGCCAGCTCGTTACGACATCTTCAAGAGACCCAGTACTTC.

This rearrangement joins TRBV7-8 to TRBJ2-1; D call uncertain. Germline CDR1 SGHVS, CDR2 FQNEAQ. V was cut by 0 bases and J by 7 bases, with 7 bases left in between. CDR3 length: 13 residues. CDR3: CASSLALGNEQFF. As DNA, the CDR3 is TGTGCCAGCAGCTTAGCCCTGGGGAATGAGCAGTTCTTC.

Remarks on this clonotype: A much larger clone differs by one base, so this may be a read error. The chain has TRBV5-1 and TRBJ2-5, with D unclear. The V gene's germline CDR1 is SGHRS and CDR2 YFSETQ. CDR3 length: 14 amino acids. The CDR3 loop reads CASSLNTAQGTQYF. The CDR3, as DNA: TGCGCCAGCAGCTTGAACACGGCTCAAGGGACCCAGTACTTC. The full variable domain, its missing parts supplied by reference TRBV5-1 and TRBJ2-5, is KAGVTQTPRYLIKTRGQQVTLSCSPISGHRSVSWYQQTPGQGLQFLFEYFSETQRNKGNFPGRFSGRQFSNSRSEMNVSTLELGDSALYLCASSLNTAQGTQYFGPGTRLLVL.

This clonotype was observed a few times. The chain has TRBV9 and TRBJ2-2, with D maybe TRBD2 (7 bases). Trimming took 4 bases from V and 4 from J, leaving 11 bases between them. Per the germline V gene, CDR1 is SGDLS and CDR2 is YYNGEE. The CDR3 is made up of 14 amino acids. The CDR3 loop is CASSPRGATGELFF. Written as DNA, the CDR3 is TGTGCCAGCAGCCCCCGGGGGGCCACCGGGGAGCTGTTTTTT.

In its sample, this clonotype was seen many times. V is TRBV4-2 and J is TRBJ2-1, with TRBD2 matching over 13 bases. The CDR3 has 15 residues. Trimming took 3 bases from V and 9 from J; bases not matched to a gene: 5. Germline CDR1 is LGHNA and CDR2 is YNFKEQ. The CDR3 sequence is CASSHGLAGVGEQFF. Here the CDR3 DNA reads TGTGCCAGCAGCCACGGACTAGCGGGAGTTGGTGAGCAGTTCTTC.

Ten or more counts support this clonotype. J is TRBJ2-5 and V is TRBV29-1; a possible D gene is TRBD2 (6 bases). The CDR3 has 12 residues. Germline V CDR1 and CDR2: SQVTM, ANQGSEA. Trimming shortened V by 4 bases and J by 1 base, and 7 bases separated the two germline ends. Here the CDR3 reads CSVAGGQETQYF. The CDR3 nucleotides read TGCAGCGTTGCCGGGGGCCAAGAGACCCAGTACTTC. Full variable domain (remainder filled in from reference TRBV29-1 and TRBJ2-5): SAVISQKPSRDICQRGTSLTIQCQVDSQVTMMFWYRQQPGQSLTLIATANQGSEATYESGFVIDKFPISRPNLTFSTLTVSNMSPEDSSIYLCSVAGGQETQYFGPGTRLLVL.

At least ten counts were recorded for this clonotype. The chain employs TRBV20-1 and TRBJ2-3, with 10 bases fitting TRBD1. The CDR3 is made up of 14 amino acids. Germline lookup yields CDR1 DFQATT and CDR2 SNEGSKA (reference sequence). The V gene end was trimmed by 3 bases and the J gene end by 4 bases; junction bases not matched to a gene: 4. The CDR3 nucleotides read TGCAGTGCTAGTTGGGACAGGGGTCCAGATACGCAGTATTTT. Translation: CSASWDRGPDTQYF.

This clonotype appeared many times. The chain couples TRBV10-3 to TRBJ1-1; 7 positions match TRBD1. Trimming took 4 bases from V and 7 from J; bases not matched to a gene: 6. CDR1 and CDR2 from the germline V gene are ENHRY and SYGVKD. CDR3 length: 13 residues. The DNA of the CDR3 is TGTGCCATCAGTGGAAGACAGGGAGGTGAAGCTTTCTTT. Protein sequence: CAISGRQGGEAFF.

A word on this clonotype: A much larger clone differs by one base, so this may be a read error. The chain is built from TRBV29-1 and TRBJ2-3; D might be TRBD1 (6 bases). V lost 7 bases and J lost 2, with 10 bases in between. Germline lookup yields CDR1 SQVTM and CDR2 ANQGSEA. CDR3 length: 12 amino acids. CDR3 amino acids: CSDRTDTDTQYF. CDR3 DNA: TGCAGCGATAGGACAGACACAGATACGCAGTATTTT.

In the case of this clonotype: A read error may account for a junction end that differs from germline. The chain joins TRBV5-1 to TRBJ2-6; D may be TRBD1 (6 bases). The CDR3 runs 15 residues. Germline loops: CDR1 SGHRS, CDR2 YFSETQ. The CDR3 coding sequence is TGCGCCAGCAGCTCTCTGGGACATGGGACCAACGTCCTGACTTTC. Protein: CASSSLGHGTNVLTF.

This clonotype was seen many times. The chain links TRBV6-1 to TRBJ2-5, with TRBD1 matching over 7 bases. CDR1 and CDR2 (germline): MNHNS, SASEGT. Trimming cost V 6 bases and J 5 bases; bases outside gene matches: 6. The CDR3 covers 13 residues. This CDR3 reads CASRKTGLETQYF. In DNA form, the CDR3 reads TGTGCCAGCAGGAAGACAGGGCTCGAGACCCAGTACTTC.

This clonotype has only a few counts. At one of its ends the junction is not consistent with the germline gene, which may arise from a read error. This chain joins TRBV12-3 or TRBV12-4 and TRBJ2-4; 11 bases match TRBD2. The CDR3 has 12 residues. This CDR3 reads CASSPLAGGSVF. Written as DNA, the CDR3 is TGTGCCAGCAGCCCGCTAGCGGGAGGTTCAGTCTTC.

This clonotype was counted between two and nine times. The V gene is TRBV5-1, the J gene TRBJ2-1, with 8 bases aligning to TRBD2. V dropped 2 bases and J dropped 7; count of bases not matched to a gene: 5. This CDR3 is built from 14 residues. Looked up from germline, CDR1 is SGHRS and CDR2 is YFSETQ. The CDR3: CASSLDGRANEQFF. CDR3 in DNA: TGCGCCAGCAGCTTAGACGGGAGGGCTAATGAGCAGTTCTTC.

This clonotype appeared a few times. This CDR3 reads CSVSSAGYTF. The CDR3 DNA is TGCAGTGTTTCGTCGGCGGGCTACACCTTC. V usage is TRBV20-1 and J usage is TRBJ1-2; D is unresolved. Germline CDR1 and CDR2: DFQATT and SNEGSKA (reference sequence). This CDR3 is built from 10 residues. The V end lost 7 bases, the J end lost 8 bases, and 11 bases lay between the germline ends.

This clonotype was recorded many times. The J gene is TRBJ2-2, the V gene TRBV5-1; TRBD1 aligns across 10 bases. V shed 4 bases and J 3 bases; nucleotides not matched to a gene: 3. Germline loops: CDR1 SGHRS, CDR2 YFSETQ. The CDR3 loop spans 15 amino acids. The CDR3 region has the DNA TGCGCCAGCAGCAGGACAGGGGGGGACACCGGGGAGCTGTTTTTT. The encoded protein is CASSRTGGDTGELFF.

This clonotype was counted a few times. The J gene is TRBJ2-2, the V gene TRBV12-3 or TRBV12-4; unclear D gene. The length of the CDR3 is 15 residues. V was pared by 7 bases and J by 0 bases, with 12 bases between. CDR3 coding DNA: TGTGCCAGCAACGCACAGAACGCGAACACCGGGGAGCTGTTTTTT. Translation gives CASNAQNANTGELFF.

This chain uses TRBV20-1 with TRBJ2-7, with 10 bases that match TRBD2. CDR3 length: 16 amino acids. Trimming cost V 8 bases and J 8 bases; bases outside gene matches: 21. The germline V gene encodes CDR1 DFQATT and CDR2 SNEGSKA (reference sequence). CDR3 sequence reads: CSTEERLAGEVDKQYF. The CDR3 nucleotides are TGCAGTACTGAGGAAAGGCTAGCGGGAGAAGTCGACAAGCAGTACTTC.

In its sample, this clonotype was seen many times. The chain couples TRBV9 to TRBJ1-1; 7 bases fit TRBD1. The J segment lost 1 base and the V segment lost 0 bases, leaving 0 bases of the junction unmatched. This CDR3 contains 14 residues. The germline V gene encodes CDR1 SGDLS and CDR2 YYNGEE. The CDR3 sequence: CASSVGQGNTEAFF. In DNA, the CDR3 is TGTGCCAGCAGCGTAGGACAGGGGAACACTGAAGCTTTCTTT.

The CDR3 DNA sequence: TGCGCCAGCAGCTTGGAGGCAGGGATAGGGAATGAAAAACTGTTTTTT. Translated: CASSLEAGIGNEKLFF. This rearrangement joins TRBV5-1 to TRBJ1-4; maybe TRBD1 (5 bases). The CDR3 is 16 residues long. From germline, CDR1 is SGHRS and CDR2 YFSETQ. V was cut by 0 bases and J by 5 bases, with 14 bases left in between.

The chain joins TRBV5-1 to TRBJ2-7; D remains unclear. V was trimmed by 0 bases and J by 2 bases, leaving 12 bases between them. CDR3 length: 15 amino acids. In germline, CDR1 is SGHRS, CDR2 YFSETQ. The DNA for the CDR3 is TGCGCCAGCAGCTTGGAATTAGGGAAGACCTACGAGCAGTACTTC. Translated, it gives CASSLELGKTYEQYF.

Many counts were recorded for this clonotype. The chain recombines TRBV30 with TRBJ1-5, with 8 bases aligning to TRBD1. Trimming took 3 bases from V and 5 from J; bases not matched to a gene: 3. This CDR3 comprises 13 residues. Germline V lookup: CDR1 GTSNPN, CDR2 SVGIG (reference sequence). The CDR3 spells CAWSAQGDQPQHF. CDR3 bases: TGTGCCTGGAGCGCACAGGGGGATCAGCCCCAGCATTTT. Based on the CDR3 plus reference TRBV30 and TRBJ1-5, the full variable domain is SQTIHQWPATLVQPVGSPLSLECTVEGTSNPNLYWYRQAAGRGLQLLFYSVGIGQISSEVPQNLSASRPQDRQFILSSKKLLLSDSGFYLCAWSAQGDQPQHFGDGTRLSIL.

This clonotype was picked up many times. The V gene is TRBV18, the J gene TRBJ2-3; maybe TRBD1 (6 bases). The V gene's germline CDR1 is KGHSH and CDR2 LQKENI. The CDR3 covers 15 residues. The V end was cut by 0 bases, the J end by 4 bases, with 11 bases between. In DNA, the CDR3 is TGTGCCAGCTCACCACCGCTAGCAGGGGCAGATACGCAGTATTTT. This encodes CASSPPLAGADTQYF. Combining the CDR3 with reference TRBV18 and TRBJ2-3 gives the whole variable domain NAGVMQNPRHLVRRRGQEARLRCSPMKGHSHVYWYRQLPEEGLKFMVYLQKENIIDESGMPKERFSAEFPKEGPSILRIQQVVRGDSAAYFCASSPPLAGADTQYFGPGTRLTVL.